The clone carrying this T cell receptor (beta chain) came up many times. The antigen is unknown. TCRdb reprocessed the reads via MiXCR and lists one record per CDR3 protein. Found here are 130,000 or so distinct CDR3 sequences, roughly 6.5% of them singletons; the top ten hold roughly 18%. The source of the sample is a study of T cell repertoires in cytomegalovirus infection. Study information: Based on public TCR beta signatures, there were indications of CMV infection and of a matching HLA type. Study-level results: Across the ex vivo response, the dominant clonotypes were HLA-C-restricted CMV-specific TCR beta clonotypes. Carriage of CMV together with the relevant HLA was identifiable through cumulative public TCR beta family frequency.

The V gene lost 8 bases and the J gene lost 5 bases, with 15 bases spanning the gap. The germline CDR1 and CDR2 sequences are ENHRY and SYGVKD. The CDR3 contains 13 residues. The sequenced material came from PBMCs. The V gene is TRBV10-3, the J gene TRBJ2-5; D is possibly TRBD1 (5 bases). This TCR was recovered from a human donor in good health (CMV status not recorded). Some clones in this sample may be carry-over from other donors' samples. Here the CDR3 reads CAIGQGLRETQYF. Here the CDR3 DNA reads TGTGCCATCGGTCAGGGTCTGAGGGAGACCCAGTACTTC.